The next 27 T cell receptor beta chains were all read from a single sample in a study of PD-1 blockade in classical Hodgkin lymphoma. Time point defined: cycle 4 day 1 (C4D1), after about 6 weeks of nivolumab. No patient escaped relapse after autologous stem cell transplantation, and brentuximab vedotin exposure varied. Here immunoSEQ multiplex PCR was the method, and the copy in TCRdb shows in-frame clones only, minus some. The sample consists of more than 85,000 clones, roughly 90% of them appearing once. Sequencing was performed on peripheral blood mononuclear cells (PBMCs), taken before the fourth cycle of nivolumab. The receptors were sampled from a human donor with classical Hodgkin lymphoma.

This chain links TRBV14 with TRBJ1-2; D not resolved. The germline V gene has CDR1 SGHDN and CDR2 FVKESK. Trimming removed 1 base from V and 8 bases from J, with 14 bases in between. This CDR3 is built from 14 residues. The CDR3 loop is CASSQVDAREGYTF. The CDR3 region has the DNA TGTGCCAGCAGCCAAGTAGATGCTAGGGAAGGCTACACCTTC.

The CDR3 protein is CASSSDREATNEKLFF. CDR3 nucleotides: TGTGCCAGCAGCTCAGACAGGGAGGCAACTAATGAAAAACTGTTTTTT. The chain links TRBV7-9 to TRBJ1-4; TRBD1 agrees at 7 bases. The germline CDR1 and CDR2 sequences are SEHNR and FQNEAQ (reference sequence). The CDR3 spans 16 residues. Unmatched junction bases numbered 5, after V lost 4 bases and J lost 0 bases.

This chain joins TRBV10-2 and TRBJ2-7, with D perhaps matching TRBD1 (7 bases). Germline V gene sequence: CDR1 WSHSY, CDR2 SAAADI. Trimming stripped 6 bases from V and 5 bases from J, with 11 bases between. The CDR3 is made up of 12 amino acids. The DNA of the CDR3 is TGCGCCAGCAGCCAGGGGGAGGACGAGCAGTACTTC. It encodes CASSQGEDEQYF.

The rearrangement joins TRBV5-6 to TRBJ1-2, with TRBD1 as a possible D gene (5 bases). Germline values: CDR1 SGHDT, CDR2 YYEEEE. This CDR3 contains 15 residues. The V end lost 6 bases, the J end lost 6 bases, and 21 bases lay between the germline ends. As DNA, the CDR3 is TGTGCCAGCAACTCAGGGACCCTCGGAACTCATGGCTACACCTTC. Its translation: CASNSGTLGTHGYTF.

The chain has TRBV18 and TRBJ2-7; D may be TRBD1 or TRBD2 (5 bases each). V was pared by 3 bases and J by 5 bases, with 5 bases between. The length of the CDR3 is 11 residues. Germline V lookup: CDR1 KGHSH, CDR2 LQKENI. CDR3 in DNA: TGTGCCAGCTCACCGGGGGACGAGCAGTACTTC. Amino acids: CASSPGDEQYF.

The J gene is TRBJ2-3, the V gene TRBV19; 11 bases align to TRBD2. This CDR3 is 15 amino acids long. The V segment lost 5 bases and the J segment 0 bases; nucleotides outside the gene matches: 1. Germline assignment: CDR1 LNHDA and CDR2 SQIVND (reference sequence). CDR3 residues: CASSRTSGSTDTQYF. CDR3 coding DNA: TGTGCCAGTAGTCGGACTAGCGGGAGCACAGATACGCAGTATTTT.

The chain links TRBV6-5 to TRBJ1-4; D possibly corresponds to TRBD1 (5 bases). The CDR3 has 14 amino acids. CDR1 is MNHEY and CDR2 is SVGAGI in the germline V gene. The ends were cut back, 6 bases at V and 5 bases at J, with 13 bases in the middle. The CDR3 nucleotides are TGTGCCAGCAGCGCGGGGGTATTGAATGAAAAACTGTTTTTT. It translates to CASSAGVLNEKLFF.

This rearrangement joins TRBV27 to TRBJ2-7; 7 nucleotides match TRBD2. Germline CDR1 and CDR2: MNHEY and SMNVEV (reference sequence). The trim removed 8 bases at V and 3 bases at J, leaving 13 bases unmatched. The CDR3 length is 15 residues. CDR3 amino acids: CASVQNPGGVYEQYF. CDR3 sequence (DNA): TGTGCCAGCGTCCAGAACCCGGGAGGCGTCTACGAGCAGTACTTC.

The CDR3 DNA is TGTGCCTGGAGTGTGGTGGGAGCGGATACGCAGTATTTT. Translating gives CAWSVVGADTQYF. V and J are TRBV30 and TRBJ2-3, with a weak D call TRBD2 (5 bases). CDR1 is GTSNPN, CDR2 SVGIG, per germline (reference sequence). The CDR3 spans 13 residues. V was clipped by 0 bases and J by 6 bases, with 10 bases between them.

The V gene is TRBV6-5, the J gene TRBJ2-7; no clear D. Trimming left V 4 bases short and J 0 bases short, with 7 bases between. The germline CDR1 and CDR2 sequences are MNHEY and SVGAGI. The CDR3 is made up of 13 amino acids. This chain's CDR3 is CASSFPNSYEQYF. CDR3 nucleotide sequence: TGTGCCAGCAGTTTTCCAAACTCCTACGAGCAGTACTTC.

The chain links TRBV6-5 to TRBJ1-1; D is possibly TRBD1 (5 bases). The CDR3 extends over 14 amino acids. Germline lookup yields CDR1 MNHEY and CDR2 SVGAGI. V dropped 8 bases and J dropped 3 bases, with 16 bases sitting between them. CDR3 protein: CASGGLRLDTEAFF. CDR3 bases: TGTGCCAGCGGGGGGTTGAGGCTAGACACTGAAGCTTTCTTT.

The chain is built from TRBV6-1 and TRBJ1-2; D gene ambiguous. Germline values: CDR1 MNHNS, CDR2 SASEGT. The germline V and J ends were trimmed by 5 bases and 4 bases, with 14 bases remaining between them. This CDR3 spans 14 amino acids. The CDR3 region is CASSREADGYGYTF. The CDR3 region has the DNA TGTGCCAGCAGTCGGGAGGCAGACGGCTATGGCTACACCTTC.

The V gene is TRBV5-1, the J gene TRBJ2-1; tentatively, D is TRBD2 (6 bases). The CDR3 sequence is 17 residues long. Germline V gene data show CDR1 as SGHRS and CDR2 as YFSETQ. With 0 bases removed from V and 4 bases from J, the gap between germline ends came to 17 bases. Here the CDR3 reads CASSLGQAGERYNEQFF. The CDR3 nucleotides read TGCGCCAGCAGCTTGGGACAAGCGGGCGAGAGATACAATGAGCAGTTCTTC.

This chain joins TRBV5-6 and TRBJ2-1; D is uncertain. Deletions cut 1 base from V and 5 bases from J, with 7 bases between. The V gene's germline CDR1 is SGHDT and CDR2 YYEEEE. The length of the CDR3 is 13 residues. In nucleotides, the CDR3 is TGTGCCAGCAGCTTGAGACCGAACAATGAGCAGTTCTTC. It codes for CASSLRPNNEQFF. The complete variable domain, with remaining parts taken from reference TRBV5-6 and TRBJ2-1, reads DAGVTQSPTHLIKTRGQQVTLRCSPKSGHDTVSWYQQALGQGPQFIFQYYEEEERQRGNFPDRFSGHQFPNYSSELNVNALLLGDSALYLCASSLRPNNEQFFGPGTRLTVL.

The gene calls are TRBV7-9 and TRBJ2-1; 9 bases fit TRBD2. The junction had 6 bases not matched to a gene; V was cut back by 8 bases and J by 4 bases. This CDR3 has 14 residues. Looked up from germline, CDR1 is SEHNR and CDR2 is FQNEAQ (reference sequence). CDR3 bases: TGTGCCAGCGGATGGACTAGCGCTTACAATGAGCAGTTCTTC. It yields the protein CASGWTSAYNEQFF.

The genes are TRBV18 and TRBJ2-7; the D is unclear. The CDR3 spans 13 residues. CDR1 KGHSH and CDR2 LQKENI come from the germline V gene. The V end was cut by 2 bases, the J end by 2 bases, with 7 bases between. Here the CDR3 DNA reads TGTGCCAGCTCACCAAATACGGCCTACGAGCAGTACTTC. This sequence encodes CASSPNTAYEQYF.

CDR3 residues: CKGGSYNEQFF. The CDR3 nucleotides are TGCAAGGGAGGGTCCTACAATGAGCAGTTCTTC. V gene TRBV20-1 combines with J gene TRBJ2-1; 7 bases are shared with TRBD2. The CDR3 consists of 11 residues. From germline, CDR1 is DFQATT and CDR2 SNEGSKA (reference sequence).

The J gene is TRBJ2-2, the V gene TRBV28; 8 bases map to TRBD1. CDR3 length: 13 residues. Trimming took 8 bases from V and 5 from J; bases not matched to a gene: 4. Looked up from germline, CDR1 is MDHEN and CDR2 is SYDVKM. This CDR3 is CASGDRLTGELFF. CDR3 in DNA: TGTGCCAGCGGGGACAGGCTAACCGGGGAGCTGTTTTTT. The variable domain in full, with the rest retrieved from reference TRBV28 and TRBJ2-2, is DVKVTQSSRYLVKRTGEKVFLECVQDMDHENMFWYRQDPGLGLRLIYFSYDVKMKEKGDIPEGYSVSREKKERFSLILESASTNQTSMYLCASGDRLTGELFFGEGSRLTVL.

This CDR3 reads CASKQGLAGIYNEQFF. The DNA for the CDR3 is TGCGCCAGCAAACAGGGACTAGCGGGGATATACAATGAGCAGTTCTTC. The chain joins TRBV10-2 to TRBJ2-1; 13 bases fit TRBD2. This CDR3 spans 16 amino acids. V gave up 7 bases and J gave up 4 bases; unmatched junction bases: 7. CDR1 is WSHSY and CDR2 is SAAADI in the germline V gene.

The V and J genes are TRBV10-3 and TRBJ2-3; no clear D gene. In germline, CDR1 is ENHRY, CDR2 SYGVKD. V lost 3 bases, J lost 0 bases, and 10 bases lay in between. The CDR3 loop spans 15 amino acids. CDR3 loop: CAISEDGSSTDTQYF. CDR3 bases: TGTGCCATCAGTGAAGACGGATCTAGCACAGATACGCAGTATTTT.

The sample holds a few counts of this clone. CDR3 amino acids: CASSLQGTVNTEAFF. The CDR3 DNA is TGTGCCAGTAGTCTGCAGGGGACAGTTAACACTGAAGCTTTCTTT. The genes are TRBV19 and TRBJ1-1; TRBD1 matches 7 bases. Germline assignment: CDR1 LNHDA and CDR2 SQIVND (reference sequence). J was trimmed by 2 bases and V by 5 bases; bases with no gene match: 8. The CDR3 has 15 amino acids.

This clone was seen at least ten times. The chain joins TRBV6-5 to TRBJ1-1; no definite D call. The germline CDR1 and CDR2 sequences are MNHEY and SVGAGI. Trimming pared 5 bases from V and 3 bases from J, leaving 10 bases between. This CDR3 contains 13 residues. CDR3 sequence reads: CASSPRAYTEAFF. CDR3 nucleotide sequence: TGTGCCAGCAGTCCCCGTGCGTACACTGAAGCTTTCTTT.

The chain joins TRBV19 to TRBJ1-2; TRBD1 aligns across 7 bases. The CDR3 is 14 amino acids. Germline CDR1 is LNHDA and CDR2 is SQIVND (reference sequence). Trimming cost V 5 bases and J 2 bases; bases outside gene matches: 5. CDR3 coding DNA: TGTGCCAGTAGTTCACCGGGACAGAACTATGGCTACACCTTC. Residues: CASSSPGQNYGYTF.

This chain joins TRBV6-5 and TRBJ2-7; weak D call: TRBD1 (5 bases). There are 14 residues in the CDR3. Germline V gene data show CDR1 as MNHEY and CDR2 as SVGAGI. Deletions cut 5 bases from V and 3 bases from J, with 14 bases between. CDR3 nucleotides: TGTGCCAGCAGTCTTTCGAGAGACAGCTACGAGCAGTACTTC. Protein: CASSLSRDSYEQYF.

This sequence joins TRBV13 and TRBJ2-7; D might be TRBD1 or TRBD2, each matching 5 bases. This CDR3 comprises 15 residues. V was shortened by 0 bases and J by 2 bases, with 11 bases between the two germline ends. Germline CDR1 PRHDT, CDR2 FYEKMQ (reference sequence). CDR3 sequence reads: CASSLGRDGTYEQYF. The CDR3 nucleotides are TGTGCCAGCAGCTTAGGCCGGGACGGTACCTACGAGCAGTACTTC. Drawing the rest from reference TRBV13 and TRBJ2-7, the complete variable domain is AAGVIQSPRHLIKEKRETATLKCYPIPRHDTVYWYQQGPGQDPQFLISFYEKMQSDKGSIPDRFSAQQFSDYHSELNMSSLELGDSALYFCASSLGRDGTYEQYFGPGTRLTVT.

This clone has only one observation. This chain connects TRBV27 to TRBJ2-7; 9 bases map to TRBD1. CDR1 and CDR2 (germline): MNHEY, SMNVEV (reference sequence). CDR3 size: 16 residues. V lost 3 bases, J lost 2 bases, and 8 bases stayed unmatched. DNA for the CDR3: TGTGCCAGCAGTTTGGTGACCGGGACAGGGCCCTACGAGCAGTACTTC. Encoded protein: CASSLVTGTGPYEQYF.

This clone was observed a single time. The genes are TRBV10-2 and TRBJ2-1; no clear D. The ends were cut back, 6 bases at V and 3 bases at J, with 15 bases in the middle. This CDR3 is 15 amino acids long. Germline CDR1 WSHSY, CDR2 SAAADI. The CDR3 bases are TGCGCCAGCAGCGCCGTCGTAGCAAACTACAATGAGCAGTTCTTC. It yields the protein CASSAVVANYNEQFF.